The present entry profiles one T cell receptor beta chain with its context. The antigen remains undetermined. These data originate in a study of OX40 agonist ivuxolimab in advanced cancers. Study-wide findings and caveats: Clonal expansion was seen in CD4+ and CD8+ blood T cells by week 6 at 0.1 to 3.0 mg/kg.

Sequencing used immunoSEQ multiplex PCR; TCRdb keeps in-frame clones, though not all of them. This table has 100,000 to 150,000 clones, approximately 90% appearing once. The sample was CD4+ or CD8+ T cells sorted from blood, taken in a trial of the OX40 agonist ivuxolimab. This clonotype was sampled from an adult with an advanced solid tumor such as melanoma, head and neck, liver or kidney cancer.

Here the CDR3 reads CASSFPGSGTQYF. CDR3 bases: TGTGCCAGCAGTTTCCCAGGGTCCGGTACCCAGTACTTC. V and J are TRBV6-5 and TRBJ2-5, with a possible D match to TRBD1 (5 bases). CDR1 is MNHEY and CDR2 is SVGAGI in the germline V gene. This CDR3 region has 13 residues. V was trimmed by 4 bases and J by 8 bases, leaving 14 bases between them.